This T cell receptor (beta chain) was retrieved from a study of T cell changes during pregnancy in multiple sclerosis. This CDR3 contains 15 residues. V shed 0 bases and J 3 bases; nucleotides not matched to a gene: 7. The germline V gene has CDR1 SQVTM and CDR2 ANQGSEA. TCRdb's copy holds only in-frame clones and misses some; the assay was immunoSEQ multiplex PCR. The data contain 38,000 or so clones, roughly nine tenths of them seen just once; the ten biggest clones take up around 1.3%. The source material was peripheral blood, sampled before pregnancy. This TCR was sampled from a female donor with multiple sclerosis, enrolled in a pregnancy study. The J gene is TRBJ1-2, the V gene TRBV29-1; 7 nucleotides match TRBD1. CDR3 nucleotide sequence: TGCAGCGTTGAAGATACGGACAGGCAATACTATGGCTACACCTTC. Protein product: CSVEDTDRQYYGYTF.